This TCR beta chain was observed in a study of T cell changes during pregnancy in multiple sclerosis. Method: immunoSEQ multiplex PCR; TCRdb's copy keeps in-frame clones and lacks some. The table lists 65,000 to 90,000 clones, approximately 92% of them singletons. This CDR3 spans 14 amino acids. Per the germline V gene, CDR1 is SGHTA and CDR2 is FQGTGA. V was shortened by 5 bases and J by 2 bases, with 12 bases between the two germline ends. The J gene is TRBJ1-2, the V gene TRBV7-3; D possibly corresponds to TRBD1 (6 bases). This receptor was identified in a female donor in good health, enrolled as a control in a pregnancy study. The sequenced sample was peripheral blood, obtained in the third trimester of pregnancy. The CDR3 nucleotides are TGTGCCAGCAGCCCGGACAGCACCAACTATGGCTACACCTTC. This gives the protein CASSPDSTNYGYTF.